This entry lists 32 T cell receptor beta chains sequenced from one sample in a study of T cell changes during pregnancy in multiple sclerosis. The protocol was immunoSEQ multiplex PCR, while the TCRdb copy is restricted to in-frame clones and leaves out a portion. The data hold roughly 64,000 clones, with just under 95% observed a single time. The sequenced sample was peripheral blood, obtained in the second trimester of pregnancy. The source of these receptors is a female donor with multiple sclerosis, enrolled in a pregnancy study.

CDR3 protein: CAISFGQGDVGGYTF. The DNA for the CDR3 is TGTGCCATCAGTTTCGGACAGGGGGATGTGGGTGGCTACACCTTC. This chain links TRBV10-3 with TRBJ1-2, with TRBD1 identical over 10 bases. CDR1 is ENHRY, CDR2 SYGVKD, per germline. Trimming took 5 bases from V and 7 from J; bases not matched to a gene: 10. The CDR3 length is 15 residues.

The rearrangement uses TRBV7-9 and TRBJ2-1; 9 bases line up with TRBD2. Germline V CDR1 and CDR2: SEHNR, FQNEAQ (reference sequence). Trimming removed 8 bases from V and 9 bases from J; junction bases left unmatched: 14. This CDR3 spans 15 amino acids. The CDR3 here is CASERREGGLGEQFF. The CDR3 coding sequence is TGTGCCAGCGAAAGGCGGGAGGGGGGGCTCGGTGAGCAGTTCTTC.

The chain joins TRBV5-4 to TRBJ2-5; TRBD2 matches at 14 bases. Germline V gives CDR1 SGHNT, CDR2 YYREEE (reference sequence). This CDR3 contains 19 residues. Trimming took 4 bases from V and 3 from J; bases not matched to a gene: 14. As DNA, the CDR3 is TGTGCCAGCAGCCTTGGACTAGCGGGAGGCCCCGATACGAAAGAGACCCAGTACTTC. As protein: CASSLGLAGGPDTKETQYF.

This clone was recorded a few times. The rearrangement links TRBV5-1 to TRBJ1-4; D is undetermined. V gave up 1 base and J gave up 8 bases, with 9 bases separating them. This CDR3 has 13 amino acids. Per germline, CDR1 SGHRS and CDR2 YFSETQ. DNA of the CDR3: TGCGCCAGCAGCTTGAAACCGGGAGAAAAACTGTTTTTT. The encoded protein is CASSLKPGEKLFF.

The V call is TRBV4-1, the J call TRBJ2-3; the match to TRBD2 covers 10 bases. V gave up 0 bases and J gave up 4 bases; unmatched junction bases: 7. The CDR3 is made up of 17 amino acids. Germline loops: CDR1 MGHRA, CDR2 YSYEKL. The CDR3 region is CASSQDRASGSPDTQYF. The CDR3 bases are TGCGCCAGCAGCCAAGATCGGGCTAGCGGGAGTCCAGATACGCAGTATTTT.

This chain links TRBV28 with TRBJ1-1, with 8 bases lining up with TRBD1. The CDR3 consists of 14 residues. J lost 4 bases, V lost 8 bases, and 9 bases had no gene match. In germline, CDR1 is MDHEN, CDR2 SYDVKM. CDR3 loop: CASVKPTGGTEAFF. The CDR3 DNA reads as TGTGCCAGCGTAAAACCCACAGGGGGCACTGAAGCTTTCTTT.

This clone has just one count. For the CDR3, the DNA is TGCGCCAGCAGCTCCACCGACAGCACTGAAGCTTTCTTT. It encodes CASSSTDSTEAFF. The V call is TRBV5-1, the J call TRBJ1-1; a possible D gene is TRBD1 (5 bases). With 3 bases removed from V and 4 bases from J, the gap between germline ends came to 10 bases. Germline values: CDR1 SGHRS, CDR2 YFSETQ. The CDR3 length is 13 residues.

The chain couples TRBV7-6 to TRBJ2-7, with 9 nucleotides matching TRBD1. This CDR3 spans 16 amino acids. The V gene end was trimmed by 5 bases and the J gene end by 3 bases; junction bases not matched to a gene: 11. Germline V lookup: CDR1 SGHVS, CDR2 FNYEAQ. The CDR3 reads CASSTGQGIRGYEQYF. DNA of the CDR3: TGTGCCAGCAGCACGGGACAGGGTATTCGAGGCTACGAGCAGTACTTC.

The rearrangement uses TRBV6-1 and TRBJ1-3; D unresolved. Germline V CDR1 and CDR2: MNHNS, SASEGT. Trimming stripped 1 base from V and 0 bases from J, with 7 bases between. CDR3 length: 15 amino acids. For the CDR3, the DNA is TGTGCCAGCAGTGAAGTGGAGACCTCTGGAAACACCATATATTTT. It encodes CASSEVETSGNTIYF.

The chain employs TRBV30 and TRBJ2-1; no clear D gene. The CDR3 spans 15 residues. The germline V gene encodes CDR1 GTSNPN and CDR2 SVGIG (reference sequence). V was shortened by 4 bases and J by 0 bases, with 13 bases between the two germline ends. CDR3 residues: CAWTLVESSYNEQFF. Written as DNA, the CDR3 is TGTGCCTGGACCCTAGTAGAGAGCTCCTACAATGAGCAGTTCTTC.

V is TRBV11-3 and J is TRBJ2-1, with D tentatively TRBD2 (6 bases). The germline gives CDR1 SGHNT, CDR2 YENEEA. V was pared by 4 bases and J by 4 bases, with 20 bases between. There are 17 residues in the CDR3. In DNA, the CDR3 is TGTGCCAGCAGCTGGGGACTCGACGATCCTTTATACAATGAGCAGTTCTTC. Translated: CASSWGLDDPLYNEQFF.

The chain is built from TRBV7-2 and TRBJ2-1, with D perhaps TRBD2 (5 bases). Germline lookup yields CDR1 SGHTA and CDR2 FQGNSA. Trimming left V 3 bases short and J 4 bases short, with 13 bases between. The CDR3 consists of 15 residues. CDR3: CASSLQRTVYNEQFF. CDR3 bases: TGTGCCAGCAGCTTGCAGCGGACCGTTTACAATGAGCAGTTCTTC.

This rearrangement joins TRBV7-2 to TRBJ1-1, with a possible D match to TRBD1 (6 bases). CDR3 length: 12 residues. V was trimmed by 1 base and J by 10 bases, leaving 10 bases between them. CDR1 and CDR2 (germline): SGHTA, FQGNSA. CDR3: CASSLGARGAFF. Written as DNA, the CDR3 is TGTGCCAGCAGCTTAGGGGCCAGGGGAGCTTTCTTT.

This chain connects TRBV2 to TRBJ1-4; D gene unclear. The CDR3 extends over 13 amino acids. Trimming took off 5 bases at V and 8 bases at J, with 12 bases between the two ends. Germline CDR1 is SNHLY and CDR2 is FYNNEI. Written as DNA, the CDR3 is TGTGCCAGCAGTCGATCCGTTGAGGAAAAACTGTTTTTT. Translation gives CASSRSVEEKLFF.

The rearrangement links TRBV28 to TRBJ2-6; 16 bases are a match to TRBD2. This CDR3 contains 21 residues. With 6 bases clipped from V and 3 bases from J, the junction kept 14 bases outside the gene matches. Germline V CDR1 and CDR2: MDHEN, SYDVKM. CDR3 DNA: TGTGCCAGCAGAAATCCCCGGGGACTAGCGGGAGGGCCGATTGGGGCCAACGTCCTGACTTTC. This encodes CASRNPRGLAGGPIGANVLTF. Complete variable domain (other parts from reference TRBV28 and TRBJ2-6): DVKVTQSSRYLVKRTGEKVFLECVQDMDHENMFWYRQDPGLGLRLIYFSYDVKMKEKGDIPEGYSVSREKKERFSLILESASTNQTSMYLCASRNPRGLAGGPIGANVLTFGAGSRLTVL.

The rearrangement joins TRBV19 to TRBJ1-4; D might be TRBD1 (6 bases). This CDR3 comprises 17 residues. The germline V gene has CDR1 LNHDA and CDR2 SQIVND (reference sequence). Trimming removed 5 bases from V and 8 bases from J, with 24 bases in between. CDR3 region: CASSPTKTQGFREKLFF. CDR3 sequence (DNA): TGTGCCAGTAGTCCCACTAAAACACAGGGATTCAGAGAAAAACTGTTTTTT.

The chain is built from TRBV29-1 and TRBJ2-7; tentative D call: TRBD2 (5 bases). The CDR3 sequence is 12 residues long. The germline V and J ends were trimmed by 4 bases and 4 bases, with 11 bases remaining between them. The V gene's germline CDR1 is SQVTM and CDR2 ANQGSEA. CDR3: CSVARGIYEQYF. The CDR3 coding sequence is TGCAGCGTTGCTCGGGGAATTTACGAGCAGTACTTC.

This chain joins TRBV10-3 and TRBJ2-5; D not certain. The CDR3 extends over 13 amino acids. CDR1 ENHRY and CDR2 SYGVKD come from the germline V gene. V lost 3 bases and J lost 1, with 6 bases in between. CDR3 DNA: TGTGCCATCAGTGAAAACATCCAAGAGACCCAGTACTTC. It yields the protein CAISENIQETQYF.

The sample holds one count of this clone. The chain is built from TRBV14 and TRBJ2-7; TRBD1 agrees at 10 bases. The germline CDR1 and CDR2 sequences are SGHDN and FVKESK. The CDR3 is 14 amino acids. V was clipped by 4 bases and J by 3 bases; unmatched bases: 3. This CDR3 is CASSPWTGGYEQYF. The CDR3 bases are TGTGCCAGCAGCCCTTGGACAGGGGGCTACGAGCAGTACTTC.

This clone occurred a few times. The J gene is TRBJ2-1, the V gene TRBV11-3; TRBD2 aligns across 9 bases. The V segment lost 5 bases and the J segment 6 bases; nucleotides outside the gene matches: 8. Per germline, CDR1 SGHNT and CDR2 YENEEA. The length of the CDR3 is 15 residues. The DNA of the CDR3 is TGTGCCAGCAGCATAGGGGCGGGAGGGCCCAATGAGCAGTTCTTC. This encodes CASSIGAGGPNEQFF.

The gene calls are TRBV5-1 and TRBJ2-1; D is undetermined. Germline lookup yields CDR1 SGHRS and CDR2 YFSETQ. With 4 bases removed from V and 3 bases from J, the gap between germline ends came to 8 bases. This CDR3 region has 13 residues. The CDR3 region is CASSPASYNEQFF. The DNA for the CDR3 is TGCGCCAGCAGCCCAGCTAGCTACAATGAGCAGTTCTTC. The full variable domain, in which reference TRBV5-1 and TRBJ2-1 provide the parts outside the CDR3, is KAGVTQTPRYLIKTRGQQVTLSCSPISGHRSVSWYQQTPGQGLQFLFEYFSETQRNKGNFPGRFSGRQFSNSRSEMNVSTLELGDSALYLCASSPASYNEQFFGPGTRLTVL.

This chain connects TRBV19 to TRBJ1-4; no clear D gene. V was shortened by 5 bases and J by 7 bases, with 11 bases between the two germline ends. The CDR3 consists of 13 residues. In germline, CDR1 is LNHDA, CDR2 SQIVND (reference sequence). The CDR3 DNA follows: TGTGCCAGTAGTCATCTCGGACTTGAAAAACTGTTTTTT. Protein product: CASSHLGLEKLFF.

This clone was picked up one time. The chain is built from TRBV28 and TRBJ2-2; D not resolved. This CDR3 has 12 amino acids. V was clipped by 4 bases and J by 6 bases, with 6 bases between them. The germline V gene has CDR1 MDHEN and CDR2 SYDVKM. CDR3: CASSYSPGELFF. CDR3 in DNA: TGTGCCAGCAGTTACAGCCCCGGGGAGCTGTTTTTT.

The chain uses TRBV7-6 and TRBJ1-1; D is undetermined. Trimming shortened V by 5 bases and J by 3 bases, and 10 bases separated the two germline ends. From germline, CDR1 is SGHVS and CDR2 FNYEAQ. The CDR3 is 13 residues long. The chain's CDR3 is CASSRREYTEAFF. DNA of the CDR3: TGTGCCAGCAGCCGGAGGGAGTACACTGAAGCTTTCTTT. Drawing the rest from reference TRBV7-6 and TRBJ1-1, the complete variable domain is GAGVSQSPRYKVTKRGQDVALRCDPISGHVSLYWYRQALGQGPEFLTYFNYEAQQDKSGLPNDRFSAERPEGSISTLTIQRTEQRDSAMYRCASSRREYTEAFFGQGTRLTVV.

J is TRBJ2-1 and V is TRBV6-4; 12 bases fit TRBD2. Trimming took 6 bases from V and 5 from J; bases not matched to a gene: 5. The CDR3 has 15 residues. The germline gives CDR1 MRHNA, CDR2 SNTAGT. The CDR3 reads CASSQGLAGHNEQFF. In DNA form, the CDR3 reads TGTGCCAGCAGCCAAGGACTAGCGGGGCACAATGAGCAGTTCTTC.

With regard to this clone: The sample holds other DNA sequences that translate to the same CDR3. The chain couples TRBV6-4 to TRBJ2-3, with 12 nucleotides matching TRBD2. Unmatched junction bases numbered 1, after V lost 3 bases and J lost 3 bases. Germline lookup yields CDR1 MRHNA and CDR2 SNTAGT. The CDR3 spans 15 residues. The CDR3 DNA reads as TGTGCCAGCAGTGATGGGACTAGCGGGACAGATACGCAGTATTTT. The encoded protein is CASSDGTSGTDTQYF.

The V call is TRBV7-3, the J call TRBJ2-2; D perhaps matches TRBD1 (5 bases). V lost 5 bases and J lost 0, with 13 bases in between. Per the germline V gene, CDR1 is SGHTA and CDR2 is FQGTGA. The CDR3 is made up of 16 amino acids. DNA of the CDR3: TGTGCCAGCAGCCAAACCACAGGAGCGAACACCGGGGAGCTGTTTTTT. Amino acids: CASSQTTGANTGELFF.

The rearrangement links TRBV27 to TRBJ1-5; TRBD1 matches 8 bases. The germline V gene encodes CDR1 MNHEY and CDR2 SMNVEV (reference sequence). The junction had 4 bases not matched to a gene; V was cut back by 3 bases and J by 3 bases. This CDR3 comprises 15 residues. The CDR3 protein is CASSFTGGLNQPQHF. In DNA form, the CDR3 reads TGTGCCAGCAGTTTTACAGGGGGACTCAATCAGCCCCAGCATTTT.

The chain joins TRBV28 to TRBJ1-5, with a possible D match to TRBD1 (5 bases). V was cut by 5 bases and J by 1 base, with 12 bases left in between. Germline V gene lookup returns CDR1 MDHEN and CDR2 SYDVKM. This CDR3 spans 15 amino acids. The CDR3 nucleotides read TGTGCCAGCAGTCCCTCAGGGTACAGCAATCAGCCCCAGCATTTT. Translating gives CASSPSGYSNQPQHF.

The chain's CDR3 is CASRLAEAYNEQFF. The DNA for the CDR3 is TGTGCCAGCAGACTAGCGGAAGCTTACAATGAGCAGTTCTTC. The V gene is TRBV2, the J gene TRBJ2-1; 8 bases map to TRBD2. This CDR3 has 14 amino acids. The germline gives CDR1 SNHLY, CDR2 FYNNEI. V shed 6 bases and J 4 bases; nucleotides not matched to a gene: 5.

This clone was detected once. The rearrangement joins TRBV16 to TRBJ1-2, with 8 positions matching TRBD1. Germline CDR1 and CDR2: KGHSY and FQNENV. The CDR3 extends over 16 amino acids. V was pared by 6 bases and J by 0 bases, with 9 bases of the junction left unmatched. This chain's CDR3 is CASSYGTGSANYGYTF. CDR3 coding DNA: TGTGCCAGCAGTTACGGGACAGGCTCAGCTAACTATGGCTACACCTTC.

V and J are TRBV27 and TRBJ1-5, with D unclear. The CDR3 totals 15 residues. V lost 2 bases, J lost 0 bases, and 8 bases lay in between. In germline, CDR1 is MNHEY, CDR2 SMNVEV (reference sequence). This CDR3 is CASSLDAYSNQPQHF. The CDR3 DNA reads as TGTGCCAGCAGTTTAGATGCGTATAGCAATCAGCCCCAGCATTTT.